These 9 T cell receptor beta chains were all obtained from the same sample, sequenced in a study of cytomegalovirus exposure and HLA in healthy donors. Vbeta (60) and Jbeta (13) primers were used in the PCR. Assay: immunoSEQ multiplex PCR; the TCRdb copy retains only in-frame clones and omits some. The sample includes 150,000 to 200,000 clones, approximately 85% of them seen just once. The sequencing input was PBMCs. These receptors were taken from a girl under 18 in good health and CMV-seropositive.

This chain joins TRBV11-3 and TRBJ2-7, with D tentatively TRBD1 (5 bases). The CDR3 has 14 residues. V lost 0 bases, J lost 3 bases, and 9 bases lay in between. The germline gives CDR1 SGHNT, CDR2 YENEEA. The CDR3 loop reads CASSLEADNYEQYF. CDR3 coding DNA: TGTGCCAGCAGCTTAGAGGCGGACAACTACGAGCAGTACTTC.

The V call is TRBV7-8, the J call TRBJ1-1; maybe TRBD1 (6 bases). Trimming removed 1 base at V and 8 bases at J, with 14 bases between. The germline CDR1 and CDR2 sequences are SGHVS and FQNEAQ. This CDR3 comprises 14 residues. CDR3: CASSLGQGPTEAFF. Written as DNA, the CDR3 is TGTGCCAGCAGCTTAGGTCAGGGGCCTACGGAAGCTTTCTTT.

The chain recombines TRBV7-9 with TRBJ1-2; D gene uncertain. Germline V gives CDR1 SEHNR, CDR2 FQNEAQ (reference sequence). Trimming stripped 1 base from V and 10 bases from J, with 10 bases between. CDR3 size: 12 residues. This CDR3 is CASSLDPRAYTF. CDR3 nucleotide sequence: TGTGCCAGCAGCTTAGATCCCCGAGCCTACACCTTC.

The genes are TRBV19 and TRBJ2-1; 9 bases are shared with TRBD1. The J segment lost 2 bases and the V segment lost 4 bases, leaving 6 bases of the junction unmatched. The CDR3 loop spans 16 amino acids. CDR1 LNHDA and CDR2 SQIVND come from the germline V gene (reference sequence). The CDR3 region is CASSTLDRGAYNEQFF. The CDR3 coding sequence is TGTGCCAGTAGTACCCTGGACAGGGGCGCCTACAATGAGCAGTTCTTC.

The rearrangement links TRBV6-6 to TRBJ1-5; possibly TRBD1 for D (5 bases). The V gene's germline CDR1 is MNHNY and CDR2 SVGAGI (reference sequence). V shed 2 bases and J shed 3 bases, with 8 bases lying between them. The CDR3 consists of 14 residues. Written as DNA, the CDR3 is TGTGCCAGCAGTTACGACAGTTACAATCAGCCCCAGCATTTT. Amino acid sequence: CASSYDSYNQPQHF.

The CDR3 bases are TGCGCCAGCAGCCAAGTCCCAGCGGGGGGCGCCTACGAGCAGTACTTC. This gives the protein CASSQVPAGGAYEQYF. The chain employs TRBV4-1 and TRBJ2-7; 9 positions match TRBD2. The CDR3 has 16 amino acids. V shed 1 base and J 2 bases; nucleotides not matched to a gene: 6. Germline CDR1 and CDR2: MGHRA and YSYEKL.

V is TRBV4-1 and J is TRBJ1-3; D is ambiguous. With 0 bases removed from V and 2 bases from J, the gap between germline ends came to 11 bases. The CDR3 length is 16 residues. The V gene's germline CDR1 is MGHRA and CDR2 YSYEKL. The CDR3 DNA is TGCGCCAGCAGCCAAGAACATACCTTGGCTGGAAACACCATATATTTT. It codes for CASSQEHTLAGNTIYF.

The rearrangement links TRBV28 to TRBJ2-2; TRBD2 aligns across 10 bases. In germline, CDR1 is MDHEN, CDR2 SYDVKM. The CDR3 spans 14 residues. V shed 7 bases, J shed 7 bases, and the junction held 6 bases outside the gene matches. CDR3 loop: CASITAGGGGELFF. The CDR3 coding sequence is TGTGCCAGCATAACAGCGGGGGGGGGCGGGGAGCTGTTTTTT.

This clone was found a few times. CDR3 in amino acids: CASSLNGQRNEKLFF. The CDR3 bases are TGTGCCAGCAGCTTAAATGGACAGCGAAATGAAAAACTGTTTTTT. The chain carries TRBV7-9 and TRBJ1-4; D possibly corresponds to TRBD1 (6 bases). Germline V gene data show CDR1 as SEHNR and CDR2 as FQNEAQ (reference sequence). CDR3 size: 15 residues. V dropped 2 bases and J dropped 5 bases, with 12 bases sitting between them.